The present entry profiles one T cell receptor (beta chain) with its context. Its antigen is not identified. The data derive from a study of response to subunit inactivated influenza vaccine. This CDR3 region has 16 residues. Unmatched junction bases numbered 9, after V lost 5 bases and J lost 2 bases. Whole-study results and caveats: Authors suggested that a seasonal influenza vaccination recruits few new T cells each time.

TCRdb re-derived calls from the RT-PCR reads in MiXCR, one entry per CDR3 protein. The data contain about 780,000 distinct CDR3 sequences, less than 20% of them seen just once; the ten biggest clones take up 9.5% to 13%. The specimen was PBMCs from blood, collected about 5 days after vaccination. The receptor comes from a man aged 45-65 years who received an inactivated influenza vaccine. This rearrangement joins TRBV12-3 or TRBV12-4 to TRBJ2-1, with 7 bases that match TRBD1. DNA for the CDR3: TGTGCCAGCAGTCACTGGGACAGTGAAACCTACAATGAGCAGTTCTTC. It is translated as CASSHWDSETYNEQFF.